The sequence of this TCR beta chain was determined in a study of glioma-infiltrating T cells. The length of the CDR3 is 12 residues. Between the trimmed V and J ends, which lost 0 bases and 2 bases, there was a span of 2 bases. CDR1 and CDR2 from the germline V gene are MNHNY and SVGAGI (reference sequence). This clonotype is medium-sized (0.01 to 0.1%) within its sample. TCR alpha and beta CDR3 regions were amplified from RNA using iRepertoire nested multiplex PCR. MiXCR was run by TCRdb on the multiplex PCR reads, yielding one entry per CDR3 protein. Of a few thousand distinct CDR3 sequences listed, approximately 31% are singletons.

This chain connects TRBV6-6 to TRBJ2-7; D is undetermined. This TCR came from a human donor with low-grade glioma or glioblastoma, undergoing nonglioma brain surgery, or in good health (not recorded which). Sample: glioma tissue, nonneoplastic brain tissue, or PBMCs (not recorded which). As DNA, the CDR3 is TGTGCCAGCAGTTACTCGGCCTACGAGCAGTACTTC. Translated: CASSYSAYEQYF.